This T cell receptor (beta chain) derives from a study of regulatory T cells in long-lasting Graves disease. This clonotype has a count of ten or more. The antigen is undetermined. Time point given: newly diagnosed GD, antithyroid drugs for less than 3 months. Preparation of the TCR library used RNA extracted from PBMCs. Investigators prepared the TCR beta libraries by applying iRepertoire HTBI primers and Arm-PCR of CDR3 regions. TCRdb fed the multiplex PCR reads into MiXCR, producing one record per CDR3 protein. The data show a few hundred thousand distinct CDR3 sequences, around a fifth seen once. The germline gives CDR1 LGHDT, CDR2 YNNKEL (reference sequence). V was trimmed by 4 bases and J by 0 bases, leaving 11 bases between them. The CDR3 is 15 residues long. Study observations and caveats: When disease was persistent, TRBV28, TRBJ1-2 and TRBJ2-5 were the favored segments.

The same sample was also studied in work on T cells in Graves' hyperthyroidism and ophthalmopathy. That work adds: Among the patients, aged 18 to 65, hyperthyroidism was newly diagnosed and had lasted under 2 months.

Sequenced here: peripheral blood mononuclear cells (PBMCs), sampled at new diagnosis, from a patient treated with antithyroid drugs. The genes are TRBV3-1 and TRBJ2-3; perhaps TRBD2 as D (6 bases). The clonotype was recovered from a woman aged 30 to 39 with Graves disease. CDR3 nucleotide sequence: TGTGCCAGCAGCCTCTCCAGCGGGAGCACAGATACGCAGTATTTT. Residues: CASSLSSGSTDTQYF.